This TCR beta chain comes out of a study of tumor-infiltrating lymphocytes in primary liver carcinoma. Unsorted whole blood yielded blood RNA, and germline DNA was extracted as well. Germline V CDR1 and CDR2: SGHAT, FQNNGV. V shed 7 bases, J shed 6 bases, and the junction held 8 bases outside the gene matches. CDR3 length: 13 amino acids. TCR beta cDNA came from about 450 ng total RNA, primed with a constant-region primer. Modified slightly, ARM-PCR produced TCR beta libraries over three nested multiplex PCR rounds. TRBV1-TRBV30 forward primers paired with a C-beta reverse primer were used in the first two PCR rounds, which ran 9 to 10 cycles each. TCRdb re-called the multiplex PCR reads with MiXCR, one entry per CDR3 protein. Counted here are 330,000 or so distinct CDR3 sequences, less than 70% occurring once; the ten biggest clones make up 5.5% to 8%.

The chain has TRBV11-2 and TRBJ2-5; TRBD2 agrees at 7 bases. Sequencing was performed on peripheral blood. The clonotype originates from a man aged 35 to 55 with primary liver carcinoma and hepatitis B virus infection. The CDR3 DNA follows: TGTGCCAGCATAAATATCGGGAGGCAGACCCAGTACTTC. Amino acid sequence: CASINIGRQTQYF.